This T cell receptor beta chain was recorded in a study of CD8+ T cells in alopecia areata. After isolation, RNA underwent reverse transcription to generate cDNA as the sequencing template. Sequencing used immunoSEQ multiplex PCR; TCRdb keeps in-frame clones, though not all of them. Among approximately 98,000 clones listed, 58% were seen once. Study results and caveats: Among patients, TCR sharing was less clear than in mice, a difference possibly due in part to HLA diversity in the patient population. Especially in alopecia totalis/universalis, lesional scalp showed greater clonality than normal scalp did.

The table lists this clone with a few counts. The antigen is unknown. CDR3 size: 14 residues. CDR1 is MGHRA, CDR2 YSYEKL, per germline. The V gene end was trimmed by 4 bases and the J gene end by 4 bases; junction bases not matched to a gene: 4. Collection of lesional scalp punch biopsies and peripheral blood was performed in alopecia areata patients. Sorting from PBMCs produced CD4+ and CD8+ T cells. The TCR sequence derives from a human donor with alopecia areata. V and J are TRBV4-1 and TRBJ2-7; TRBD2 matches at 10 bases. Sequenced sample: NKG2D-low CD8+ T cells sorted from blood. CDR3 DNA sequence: TGCGCCAGCAGCCTCACTAGCGGGACTTACGAGCAGTACTTC. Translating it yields CASSLTSGTYEQYF.